Listed below are T cell receptor beta chains from one sample, sequenced in a study of shared T cell receptors in the human thymus. Only in-frame clones appear in the TCRdb table, and some are missing; sequencing was by immunoSEQ multiplex PCR. The sample holds about 660,000 clones, around 87% seen once. The sample was also reused in another study, on human thymus T cells.

The sequencing sample was made of thymocytes. The origin of the receptors is a boy under two years old with a congenital heart defect. Both conserved end residues are part of each CDR3. A D gene is named only where the DNA matches it firmly.

D: NA; V: TRBV19; CDR3: CASSIFGGVSLRTLLDNEQFF
D: NA; V: TRBV23-1; CDR3: CASSLRLGLTDTQYF
D: NA; V: TRBV6-1; CDR3: CASTFRDQPQHF
D: TRBD1; V: TRBV5-1; CDR3: CASSLVDRGGTGELFF
D: NA; V: TRBV5-6; CDR3: CASRYRQGNEKLFF
D: TRBD2; V: TRBV6-1; CDR3: CASSEAKAGAHPYQETQYF
D: TRBD1; V: TRBV28; CDR3: CASSLDRGREKLFF
D: NA; V: TRBV4-1; CDR3: CASSPAPPRIATNEKLFF
D: TRBD2; V: TRBV4-1; CDR3: CASSQDGWREVQYF
D: NA; V: TRBV11-2; CDR3: CASSSRGGEREKLFF
D: TRBD2; V: TRBV4-3; CDR3: CASSYRLAGTYEQYF
D: TRBD1; V: TRBV2; CDR3: CASSVGDSYGYTF
D: NA; V: TRBV25-1; CDR3: CASSPGEGLNTEAFF
D: NA; V: TRBV28; CDR3: CASSFRQGMDTGELFF